Listed below are T cell receptor beta chains from one sample, sequenced in a study of blood T cell repertoires in COVID-19. Clones were sequenced by immunoSEQ multiplex PCR, and TCRdb holds only the in-frame ones, with some missing. The sample lists approximately 86,000 clones; 80% were seen once. Input material: peripheral blood. Receptors were obtained from a woman aged 65 to 85 with acute or convalescent COVID-19. The CDR3 runs from the conserved cysteine through the conserved F or W. Each record gives: clone size, J gene, V gene, CDR3 protein. For some rows the clone size is stated as once, few or many, or as a class when expanded; others skip it.

>-|TRBJ1-2|TRBV6-6
CASSYSTGGYTF
>-|TRBJ2-5|TRBV6-5
CASSYRGRETQYF
>few|TRBJ1-2|TRBV11-2
CASEVGSNYGYTF
>once|TRBJ1-1|TRBV30
CAWSVLTEAFF
>-|TRBJ1-2|TRBV6-6
CASSYDAGYGYTF
>-|TRBJ1-2|TRBV5-4
CASSRDRGGGYTF
>-|TRBJ2-7|TRBV19
CASSITGGYEQYF
>-|TRBJ1-2|TRBV19
CASSFGGYGYTF
>-|TRBJ1-2|TRBV12-2
CASRLADSFTYGYTF
>-|TRBJ1-4|TRBV29-1
CSVDPGRGEKLFF
>-|TRBJ1-3|TRBV28
CASTLGTGVSGNTIYF
>-|TRBJ1-4|TRBV5-4
CASSKGAATNEKLFF
>-|TRBJ1-4|TRBV2
CASSEGDREGEKLFF
>-|TRBJ2-2|TRBV6-2/TRBV6-3
CASSYWDRGTGELFF
>-|TRBJ2-2|TRBV7-2
CASSADRVTGELFF
>-|TRBJ2-1|TRBV6-6
CASSLLARRANEQFF
>-|TRBJ2-7|TRBV29-1
CSASVGGAMYEQYF
>-|TRBJ1-5|TRBV28
CASSFRGQGAQPQHF
>-|TRBJ2-3|TRBV5-1
CASSSVVAADTQYF
>-|TRBJ2-1|TRBV28
CASSLSSGQLYNEQFF
>-|TRBJ2-6|TRBV24-1
CASSGSGANVLTF
>-|TRBJ1-2|TRBV5-4
CASSWDRGPPGGYTF
>-|TRBJ2-3|TRBV7-2
CASSNRHRTTDTQYF
>-|TRBJ2-6|TRBV19
CASSMVQGARGANVLTF
>-|TRBJ2-5|TRBV5-4
CASSILPRETQYF
>once|TRBJ2-1|TRBV9
CASSVGRLAGAIDDEQFF